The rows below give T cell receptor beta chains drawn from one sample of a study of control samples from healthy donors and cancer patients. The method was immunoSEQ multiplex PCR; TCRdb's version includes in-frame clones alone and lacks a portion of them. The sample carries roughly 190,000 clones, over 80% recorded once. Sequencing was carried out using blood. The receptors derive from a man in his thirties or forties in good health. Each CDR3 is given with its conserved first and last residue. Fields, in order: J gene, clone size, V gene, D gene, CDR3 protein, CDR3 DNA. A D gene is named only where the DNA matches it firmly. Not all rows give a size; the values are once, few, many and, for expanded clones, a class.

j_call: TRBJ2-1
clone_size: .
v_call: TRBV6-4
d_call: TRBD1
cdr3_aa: CASSDSGQGADNEQFF
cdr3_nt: TGTGCCAGCAGTGACTCGGGACAGGGGGCCGACAATGAGCAGTTCTTC

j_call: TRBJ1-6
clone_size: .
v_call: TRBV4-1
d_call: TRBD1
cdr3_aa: CASSIGQGAGSPLHF
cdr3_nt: TGCGCCAGCAGCATCGGACAGGGGGCGGGGTCACCCCTCCACTTT

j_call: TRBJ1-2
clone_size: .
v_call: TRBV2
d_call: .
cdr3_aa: CASSDIGMGGYTF
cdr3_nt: TGTGCCAGCAGTGATATAGGGATGGGTGGCTACACCTTC

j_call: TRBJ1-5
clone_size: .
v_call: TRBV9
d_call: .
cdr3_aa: CASSESGVGNQPQHF
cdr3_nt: TGTGCCAGCAGCGAATCGGGTGTCGGCAATCAGCCCCAGCATTTT

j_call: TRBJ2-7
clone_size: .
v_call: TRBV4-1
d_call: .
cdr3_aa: CASSQGVSYEQYF
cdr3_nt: TGCGCCAGCAGCCAAGGGGTCTCCTACGAGCAGTACTTC

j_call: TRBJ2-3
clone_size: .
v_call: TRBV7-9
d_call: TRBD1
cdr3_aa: CASSLQGVVTDTQYF
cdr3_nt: TGTGCCAGCAGCTTACAGGGGGTGGTCACAGATACGCAGTATTTT

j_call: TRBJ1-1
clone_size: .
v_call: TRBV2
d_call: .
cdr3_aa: CASSAGYEAFF
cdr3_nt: TGTGCCAGCAGTGCCGGATATGAAGCTTTCTTT

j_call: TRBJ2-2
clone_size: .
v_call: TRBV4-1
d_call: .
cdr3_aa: CASSRQWETGELFF
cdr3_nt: TGCGCCAGCAGCCGTCAGTGGGAAACCGGGGAGCTGTTTTTT

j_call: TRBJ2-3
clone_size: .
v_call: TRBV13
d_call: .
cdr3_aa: CASSPTGKGRDTQYF
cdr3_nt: TGTGCCAGCAGCCCAACAGGAAAAGGAAGAGATACGCAGTATTTT

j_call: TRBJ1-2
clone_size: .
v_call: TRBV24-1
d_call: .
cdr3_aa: CATSVGSYGYTF
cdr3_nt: TGTGCCACCAGTGTAGGGTCTTATGGCTACACCTTC

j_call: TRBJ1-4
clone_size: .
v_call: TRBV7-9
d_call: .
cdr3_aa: CASSLAAVVGEKLFF
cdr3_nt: TGTGCCAGCAGCTTAGCCGCCGTGGTAGGTGAAAAACTGTTTTTT

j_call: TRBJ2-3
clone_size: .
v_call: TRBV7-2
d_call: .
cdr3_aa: CASSLGGAATDTQYF
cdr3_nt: TGTGCCAGCAGCTTGGGCGGGGCCGCCACAGATACGCAGTATTTT

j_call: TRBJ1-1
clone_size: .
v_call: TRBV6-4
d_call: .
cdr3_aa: CASSPRPNTEAFF
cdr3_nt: TGTGCCAGCAGTCCTCGACCGAACACTGAAGCTTTCTTT

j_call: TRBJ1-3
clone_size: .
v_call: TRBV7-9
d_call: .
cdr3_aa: CASSGPLESGNTIYF
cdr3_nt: TGTGCCAGCAGCGGCCCACTGGAATCTGGAAACACCATATATTTT

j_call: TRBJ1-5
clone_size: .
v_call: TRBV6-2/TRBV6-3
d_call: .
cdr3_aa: CASSYTGGGQPQHF
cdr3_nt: TGTGCCAGCAGTTATACCGGGGGCGGACAGCCCCAGCATTTT

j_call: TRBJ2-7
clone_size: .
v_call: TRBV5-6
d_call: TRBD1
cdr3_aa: CASSPGQGNYEQYF
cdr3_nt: TGTGCCAGCAGCCCGGGACAGGGGAACTACGAGCAGTACTTC

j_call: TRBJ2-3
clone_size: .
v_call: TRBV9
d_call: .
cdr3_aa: CASSVVAGSSTDTQYF
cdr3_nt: TGTGCCAGCAGCGTAGTTGCGGGGTCTAGCACAGATACGCAGTATTTT

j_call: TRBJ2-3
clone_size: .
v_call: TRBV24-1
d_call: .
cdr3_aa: CATSGGHTDTQYF
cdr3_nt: TGTGCCACCAGTGGGGGACACACAGATACGCAGTATTTT

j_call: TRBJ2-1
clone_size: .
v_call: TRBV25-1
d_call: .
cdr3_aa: CASSDRRGSYNEQFF
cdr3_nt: TGTGCCAGCAGTGACCGTAGAGGCTCCTACAATGAGCAGTTCTTC

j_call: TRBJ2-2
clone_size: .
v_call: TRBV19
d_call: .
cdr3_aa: CASTPGTNTGELFF
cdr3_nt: TGTGCCAGTACGCCGGGAACGAACACCGGGGAGCTGTTTTTT

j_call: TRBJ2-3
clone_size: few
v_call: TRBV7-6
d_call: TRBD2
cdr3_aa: CASSLSASGGYSSTDTQYF
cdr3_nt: TGTGCCAGCAGCTTAAGTGCTAGCGGGGGTTACTCTAGCACAGATACGCAGTATTTT

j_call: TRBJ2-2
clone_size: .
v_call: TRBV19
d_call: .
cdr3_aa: CASSPGAHQNGELFF
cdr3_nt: TGTGCCAGTAGTCCGGGGGCGCATCAGAACGGGGAGCTGTTTTTT

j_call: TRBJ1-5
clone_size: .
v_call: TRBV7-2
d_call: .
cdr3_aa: CASSPSGEQPQHF
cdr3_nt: TGTGCCAGCAGCCCCTCCGGGGAACAGCCCCAGCATTTT

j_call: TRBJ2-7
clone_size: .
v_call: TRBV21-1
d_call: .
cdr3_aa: CASRENLTLSSYEQYF
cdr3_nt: TGTGCCAGCAGGGAGAATCTGACATTAAGCTCCTACGAGCAGTACTTC

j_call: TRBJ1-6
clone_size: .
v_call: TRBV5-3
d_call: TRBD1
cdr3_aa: CARSLPPTGRASPLHF
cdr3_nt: TGTGCCAGAAGCTTGCCTCCGACAGGGAGGGCTTCACCCCTCCACTTT

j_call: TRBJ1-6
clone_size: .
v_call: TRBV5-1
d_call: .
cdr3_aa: CASSPDNSPLHF
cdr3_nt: TGCGCCAGCAGCCCCGATAATTCACCCCTCCACTTT

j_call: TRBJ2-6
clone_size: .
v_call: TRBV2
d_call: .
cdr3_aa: CASRKSGANVLTF
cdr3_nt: TGTGCCAGCAGGAAATCTGGGGCCAACGTCCTGACTTTC

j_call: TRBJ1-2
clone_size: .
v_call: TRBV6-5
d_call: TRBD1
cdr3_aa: CASSSSGTGTYGYTF
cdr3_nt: TGTGCCAGCAGCTCATCCGGGACAGGGACCTATGGCTACACCTTC

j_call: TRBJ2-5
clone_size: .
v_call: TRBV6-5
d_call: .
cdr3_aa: CASSYRETQYF
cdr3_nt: TGTGCCAGCAGTTACCGAGAGACCCAGTACTTC

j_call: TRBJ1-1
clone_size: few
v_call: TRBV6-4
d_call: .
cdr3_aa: CASRDSDRNTEAFF
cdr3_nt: TGTGCCAGCAGAGACTCGGACAGGAACACTGAAGCTTTCTTT

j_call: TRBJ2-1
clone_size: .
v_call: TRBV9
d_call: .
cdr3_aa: CASSVQDNEQFF
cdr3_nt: TGTGCCAGCAGCGTTCAGGACAATGAGCAGTTCTTC

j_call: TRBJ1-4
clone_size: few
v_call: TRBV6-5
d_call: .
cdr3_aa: CASSTVAGEKLFF
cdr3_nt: TGTGCCAGCAGTACAGTCGCAGGGGAAAAACTGTTTTTT

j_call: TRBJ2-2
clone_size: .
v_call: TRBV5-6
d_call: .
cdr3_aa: CASSLLPAGTNTGELFF
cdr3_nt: TGTGCCAGCAGCTTGCTACCGGCAGGGACGAACACCGGGGAGCTGTTTTTT

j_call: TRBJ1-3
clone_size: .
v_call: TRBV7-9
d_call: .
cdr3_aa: CASSGSDYSGNTIYF
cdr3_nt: TGTGCCAGCAGCGGGTCGGATTACTCTGGAAACACCATATATTTT

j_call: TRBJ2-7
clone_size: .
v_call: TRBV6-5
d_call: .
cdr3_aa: CASSPGPLYEQYF
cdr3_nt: TGTGCCAGCAGTCCAGGTCCGCTCTACGAGCAGTACTTC

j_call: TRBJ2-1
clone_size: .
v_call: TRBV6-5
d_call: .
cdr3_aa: CASSPGAGVYNEQFF
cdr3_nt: TGTGCCAGCAGTCCCGGGGCAGGGGTCTACAATGAGCAGTTCTTC

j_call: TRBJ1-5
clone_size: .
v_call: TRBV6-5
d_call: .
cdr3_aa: CASSLGQPQHF
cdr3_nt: TGTGCCAGCAGCCTCGGGCAGCCCCAGCATTTT

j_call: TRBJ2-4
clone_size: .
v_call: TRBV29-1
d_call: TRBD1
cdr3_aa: CSVMTGQGEDIQYF
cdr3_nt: TGCAGCGTGATGACCGGACAGGGGGAAGACATTCAGTACTTC

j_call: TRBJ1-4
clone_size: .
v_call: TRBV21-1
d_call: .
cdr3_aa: CASSWVGGRGKLFF
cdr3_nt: TGTGCCAGCAGCTGGGTGGGGGGCCGCGGAAAACTGTTTTTT

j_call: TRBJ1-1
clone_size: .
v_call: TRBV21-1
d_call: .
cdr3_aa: CASSKAQGTGDTEAFF
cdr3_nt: TGTGCCAGCAGCAAAGCGCAGGGGACAGGGGACACTGAAGCTTTCTTT

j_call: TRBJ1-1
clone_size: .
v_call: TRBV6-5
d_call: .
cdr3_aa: CASSSVQGPNTEAFF
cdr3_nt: TGTGCCAGCAGTTCGGTACAGGGCCCGAACACTGAAGCTTTCTTT

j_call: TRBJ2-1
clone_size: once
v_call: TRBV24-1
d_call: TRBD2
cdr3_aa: CATSGPTSGGEGSYNEQFF
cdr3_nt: TGTGCCACCAGCGGCCCGACTAGCGGGGGGGAAGGGTCCTACAATGAGCAGTTCTTC

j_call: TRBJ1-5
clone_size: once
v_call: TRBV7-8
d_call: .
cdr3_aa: CASSQQGNQPQHF
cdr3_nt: TGTGCCAGCAGCCAACAAGGCAATCAGCCCCAGCATTTT

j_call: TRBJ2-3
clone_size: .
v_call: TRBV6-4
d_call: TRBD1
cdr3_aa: CASSGTGSTDTQYF
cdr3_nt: TGTGCCAGCAGTGGGACAGGTAGCACAGATACGCAGTATTTT